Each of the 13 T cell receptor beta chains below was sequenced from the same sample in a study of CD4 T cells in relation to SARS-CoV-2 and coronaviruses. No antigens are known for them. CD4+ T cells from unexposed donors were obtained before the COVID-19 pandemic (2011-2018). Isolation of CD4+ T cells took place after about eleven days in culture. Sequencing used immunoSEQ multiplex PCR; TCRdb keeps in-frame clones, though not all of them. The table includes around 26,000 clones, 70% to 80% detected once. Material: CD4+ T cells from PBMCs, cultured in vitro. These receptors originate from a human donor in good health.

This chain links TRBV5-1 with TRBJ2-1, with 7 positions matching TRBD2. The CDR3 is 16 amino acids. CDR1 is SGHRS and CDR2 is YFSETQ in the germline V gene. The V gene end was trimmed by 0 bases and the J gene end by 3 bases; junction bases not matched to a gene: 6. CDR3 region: CASSLGRASGYNEQFF. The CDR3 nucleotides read TGCGCCAGCAGCTTGGGCCGGGCTAGCGGCTACAATGAGCAGTTCTTC.

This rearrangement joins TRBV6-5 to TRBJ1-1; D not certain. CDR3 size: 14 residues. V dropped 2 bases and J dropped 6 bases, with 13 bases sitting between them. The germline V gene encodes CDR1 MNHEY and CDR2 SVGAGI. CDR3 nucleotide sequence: TGTGCCAGCAGTTACGGAACACGGTCCGCTGAAGCTTTCTTT. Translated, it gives CASSYGTRSAEAFF.

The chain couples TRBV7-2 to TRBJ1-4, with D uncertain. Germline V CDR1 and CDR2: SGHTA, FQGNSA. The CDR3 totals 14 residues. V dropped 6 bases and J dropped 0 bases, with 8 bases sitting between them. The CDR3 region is CASSYGATNEKLFF. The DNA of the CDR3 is TGTGCCAGCAGTTATGGGGCAACTAATGAAAAACTGTTTTTT.

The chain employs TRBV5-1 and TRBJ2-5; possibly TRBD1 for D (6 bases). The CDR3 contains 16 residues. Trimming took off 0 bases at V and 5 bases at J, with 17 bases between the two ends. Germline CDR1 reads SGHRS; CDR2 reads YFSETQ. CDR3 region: CASSLDTLQGTETQYF. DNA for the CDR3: TGCGCCAGCAGCTTGGACACCTTACAGGGAACGGAGACCCAGTACTTC.

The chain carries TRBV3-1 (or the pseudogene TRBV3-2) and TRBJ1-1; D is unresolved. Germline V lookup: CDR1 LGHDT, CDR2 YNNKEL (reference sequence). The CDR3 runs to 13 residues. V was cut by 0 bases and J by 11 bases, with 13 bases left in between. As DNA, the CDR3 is TGTGCCAGCAGCCAAGATCAAGCAACTGGGGCTTTCTTT. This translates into CASSQDQATGAFF.

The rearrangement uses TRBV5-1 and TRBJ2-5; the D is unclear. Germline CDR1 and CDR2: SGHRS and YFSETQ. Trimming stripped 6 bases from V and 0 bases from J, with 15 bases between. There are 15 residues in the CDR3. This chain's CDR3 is CASTYLGTDQETQYF. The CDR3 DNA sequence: TGCGCCAGCACTTACCTCGGTACGGACCAAGAGACCCAGTACTTC.

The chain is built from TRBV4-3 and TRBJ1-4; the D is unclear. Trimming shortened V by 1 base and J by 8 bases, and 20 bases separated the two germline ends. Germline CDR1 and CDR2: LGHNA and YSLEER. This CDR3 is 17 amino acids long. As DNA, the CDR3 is TGCGCCAGCAGCCAAGGGGGAGGGAAGTGGCCGCAGGAAAAACTGTTTTTT. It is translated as CASSQGGGKWPQEKLFF.

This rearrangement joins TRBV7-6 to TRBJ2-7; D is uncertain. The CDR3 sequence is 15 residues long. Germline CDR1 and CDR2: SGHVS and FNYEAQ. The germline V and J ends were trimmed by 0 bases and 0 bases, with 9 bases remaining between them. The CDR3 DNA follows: TGTGCCAGCAGCTTAGCCGCAGGCAACTCCTACGAGCAGTACTTC. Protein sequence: CASSLAAGNSYEQYF.

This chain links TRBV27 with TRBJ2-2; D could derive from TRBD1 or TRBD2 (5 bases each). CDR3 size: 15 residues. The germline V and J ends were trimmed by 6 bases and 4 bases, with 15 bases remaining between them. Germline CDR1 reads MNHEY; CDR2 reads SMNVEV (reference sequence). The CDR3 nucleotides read TGTGCCAGCAGCCCGTGGGGGATCGGCACCGGGGAGCTGTTTTTT. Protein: CASSPWGIGTGELFF.

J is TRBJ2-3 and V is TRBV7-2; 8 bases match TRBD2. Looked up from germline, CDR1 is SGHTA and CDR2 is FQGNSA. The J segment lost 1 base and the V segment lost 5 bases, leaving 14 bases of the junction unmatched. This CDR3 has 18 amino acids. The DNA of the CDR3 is TGTGCCAGCAGCAACCCCGGGACTAGGGTGAGCCGCACAGATACGCAGTATTTT. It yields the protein CASSNPGTRVSRTDTQYF. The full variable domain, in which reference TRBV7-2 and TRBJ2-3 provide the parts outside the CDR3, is GAGVSQSPSNKVTEKGKDVELRCDPISGHTALYWYRQSLGQGLEFLIYFQGNSAPDKSGLPSDRFSAERTGGSVSTLTIQRTQQEDSAVYLCASSNPGTRVSRTDTQYFGPGTRLTVL.

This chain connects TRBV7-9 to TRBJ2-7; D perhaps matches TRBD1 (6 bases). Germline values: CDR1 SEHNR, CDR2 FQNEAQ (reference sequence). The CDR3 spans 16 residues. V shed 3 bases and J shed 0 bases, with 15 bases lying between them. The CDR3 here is CASSFYGQGNSYEQYF. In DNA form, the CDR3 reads TGTGCCAGCAGCTTCTACGGTCAGGGGAACTCCTACGAGCAGTACTTC.

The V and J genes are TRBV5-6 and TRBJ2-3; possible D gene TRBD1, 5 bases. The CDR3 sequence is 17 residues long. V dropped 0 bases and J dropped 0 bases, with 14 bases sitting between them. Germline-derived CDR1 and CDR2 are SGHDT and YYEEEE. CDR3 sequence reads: CASSLVRGALSTDTQYF. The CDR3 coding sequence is TGTGCCAGCAGCTTGGTTAGGGGCGCCCTAAGCACAGATACGCAGTATTTT.

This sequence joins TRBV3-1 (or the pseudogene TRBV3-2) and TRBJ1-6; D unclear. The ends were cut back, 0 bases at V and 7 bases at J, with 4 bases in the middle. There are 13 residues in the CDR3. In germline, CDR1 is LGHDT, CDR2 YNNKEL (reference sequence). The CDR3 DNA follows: TGTGCCAGCAGCCAAGAAACGAATTCACCCCTCCACTTT. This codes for CASSQETNSPLHF.